Listed here is a single T cell receptor beta chain. This entry belongs to a study of T cell responses to AZD1222 COVID-19 vaccine. CDR1 and CDR2 from the germline V gene are SGHNT and YENEEA. The CDR3 length is 15 residues. Trimming left V 3 bases short and J 4 bases short, with 13 bases between. Using immunoSEQ multiplex PCR, the repertoire was profiled, and TCRdb retains in-frame clones only, with some absent. The sample gives over 95,000 clones, 80% to 95% of which show up once; roughly 4.5% is in the top ten. V is TRBV11-3 and J is TRBJ2-1; D might be TRBD2 (5 bases). The material was peripheral blood, obtained on day 0 of AZD1222 vaccination. The clonotype originates from an adult in good health. The CDR3 region is CASSFSSAGYNEQFF. The CDR3 coding sequence is TGTGCCAGCAGCTTTTCATCTGCGGGTTACAATGAGCAGTTCTTC.